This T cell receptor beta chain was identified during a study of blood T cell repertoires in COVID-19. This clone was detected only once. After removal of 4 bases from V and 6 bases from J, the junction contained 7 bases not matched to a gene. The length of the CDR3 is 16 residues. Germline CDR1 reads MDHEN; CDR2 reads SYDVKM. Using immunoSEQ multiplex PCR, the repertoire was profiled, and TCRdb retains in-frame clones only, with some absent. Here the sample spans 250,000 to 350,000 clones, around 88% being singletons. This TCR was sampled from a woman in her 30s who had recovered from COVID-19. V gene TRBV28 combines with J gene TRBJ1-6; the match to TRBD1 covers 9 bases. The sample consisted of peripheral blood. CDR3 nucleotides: TGTGCCAGCAGTTCCCTCGGGACAGGGATTAATTCACCCCTCCACTTT. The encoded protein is CASSSLGTGINSPLHF.